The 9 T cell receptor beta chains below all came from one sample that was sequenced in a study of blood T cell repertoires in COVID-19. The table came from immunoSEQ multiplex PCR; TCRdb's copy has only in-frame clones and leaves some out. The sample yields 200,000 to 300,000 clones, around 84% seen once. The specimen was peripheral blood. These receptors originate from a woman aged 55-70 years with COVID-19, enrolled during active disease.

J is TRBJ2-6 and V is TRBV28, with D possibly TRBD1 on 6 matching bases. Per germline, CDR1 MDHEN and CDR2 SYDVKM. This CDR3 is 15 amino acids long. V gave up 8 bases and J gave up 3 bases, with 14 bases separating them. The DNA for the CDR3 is TGTGCCAGCCGGTTTGGGGGCGGTGGGGCCAACGTCCTGACTTTC. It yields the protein CASRFGGGGANVLTF.

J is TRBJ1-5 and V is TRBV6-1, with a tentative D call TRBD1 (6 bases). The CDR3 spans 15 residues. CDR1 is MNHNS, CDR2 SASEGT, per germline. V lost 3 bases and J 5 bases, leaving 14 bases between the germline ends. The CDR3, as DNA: TGTGCCAGCAGTGAGACCAGGGGAATCCATCAGCCCCAGCATTTT. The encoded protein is CASSETRGIHQPQHF.

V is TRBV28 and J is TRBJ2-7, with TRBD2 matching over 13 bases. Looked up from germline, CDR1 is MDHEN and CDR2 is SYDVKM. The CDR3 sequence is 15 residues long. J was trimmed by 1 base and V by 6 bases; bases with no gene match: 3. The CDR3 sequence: CASRETSGRSYEQYF. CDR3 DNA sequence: TGTGCCAGCAGAGAGACTAGCGGGAGGTCCTACGAGCAGTACTTC.

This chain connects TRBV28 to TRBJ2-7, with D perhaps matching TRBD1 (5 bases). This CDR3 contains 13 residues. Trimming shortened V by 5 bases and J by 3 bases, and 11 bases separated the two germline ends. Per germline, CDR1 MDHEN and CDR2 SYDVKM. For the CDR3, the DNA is TGTGCCAGCAGTCCCGACAGCCTCTACGAGCAGTACTTC. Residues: CASSPDSLYEQYF. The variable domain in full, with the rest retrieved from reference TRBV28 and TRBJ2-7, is DVKVTQSSRYLVKRTGEKVFLECVQDMDHENMFWYRQDPGLGLRLIYFSYDVKMKEKGDIPEGYSVSREKKERFSLILESASTNQTSMYLCASSPDSLYEQYFGPGTRLTVT.

CDR3 sequence: CASSFRDNTDTQYF. The CDR3 coding sequence is TGTGCCAGCAGCTTCCGGGACAACACAGATACGCAGTATTTT. The rearrangement uses TRBV7-9 and TRBJ2-3, with D tentatively TRBD1 (6 bases). The CDR3 length is 14 residues. Germline loops: CDR1 SEHNR, CDR2 FQNEAQ (reference sequence). V lost 3 bases and J lost 2, with 9 bases in between.

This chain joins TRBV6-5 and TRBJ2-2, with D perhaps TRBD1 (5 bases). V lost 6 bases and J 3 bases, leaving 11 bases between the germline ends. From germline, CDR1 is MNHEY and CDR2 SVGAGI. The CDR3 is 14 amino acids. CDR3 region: CASSLVRDTGELFF. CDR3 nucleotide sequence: TGTGCCAGCAGCCTCGTCAGGGACACCGGGGAGCTGTTTTTT.

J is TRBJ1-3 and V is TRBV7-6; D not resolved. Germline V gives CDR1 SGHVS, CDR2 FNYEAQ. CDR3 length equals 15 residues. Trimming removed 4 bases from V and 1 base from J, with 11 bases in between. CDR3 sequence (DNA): TGTGCCAGCAGCTCACCGGGGTTTTCTGGAAACACCATATATTTT. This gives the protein CASSSPGFSGNTIYF.

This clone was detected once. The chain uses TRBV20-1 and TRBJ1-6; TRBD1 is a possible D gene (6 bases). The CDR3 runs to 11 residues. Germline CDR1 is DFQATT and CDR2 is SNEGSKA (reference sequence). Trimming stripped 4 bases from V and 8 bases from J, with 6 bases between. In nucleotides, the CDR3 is TGCAGTGCTAAGGGGGATTCACCCCTCCACTTT. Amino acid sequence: CSAKGDSPLHF.

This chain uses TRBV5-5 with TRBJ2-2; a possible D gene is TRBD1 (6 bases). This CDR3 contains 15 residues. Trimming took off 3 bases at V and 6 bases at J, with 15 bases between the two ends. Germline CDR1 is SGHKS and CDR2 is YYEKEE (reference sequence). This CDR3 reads CASSSIKQGPGELFF. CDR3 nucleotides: TGTGCCAGCAGCTCGATTAAACAGGGTCCCGGGGAGCTGTTTTTT.